Below, one TCR beta chain is given with its context. This clonotype showed up many times. Its antigen target is currently unknown. Base quality data are lacking; no much larger clone is found one base away. This sample stems from a study of T-cell reconstitution after alpha-beta-depleted transplantation in children (dated by TCRdb to 2016 to 2017). Context from the whole study: Using TCR repertoire profiling, the study quantitatively followed how T-cell immune reconstitution unfolded in children after TCRalphabeta/CD19-depleted allogeneic hematopoietic cell transplantation. Study-wide conclusions, independent of this receptor: The frequencies of hyperexpanded clones fell over the following months, and after one year, T-cell counts and TCRbeta diversity were mostly attributed to newly produced T cells. In some patients, the high TCRbeta diversity seen at day 60 was put down to recipient T cells and intrathymic progenitors that had survived conditioning. About two months after transplant, the apparently early recovery of alphabetaT-cell counts reportedly depended on just several hundred clones that had expanded rapidly and came from non-depleted graft cells.

Library method: PCR. For sequencing, an Illumina HiSeq 2500 was employed. Molecular barcoding was employed in the preparation of TCR libraries, with unique molecular identifiers being used to normalize TCRbeta repertoire quantification. Using fastp at Q25 and MiXCR, TCRdb reprocessed the public reads and kept productive beta chains. Merged by CDR3 protein, the rows form single entries marked with the most common genes and DNA. The sample yields 450,000 to 600,000 distinct CDR3 sequences; around 13% were counted once. The ten largest clones add up to 2.2% of the sample. What the treatment or condition label conveys for this sample: allogeneic hematopoietic cell transplantation with graft depleted of TCRalphabeta T cells and CD19 B cells. The children who served as transplant recipients had been given grafts of TCRalphabeta/CD19-depleted allogeneic hematopoietic cells. At the junction V is shortened by 4 bases and J by 1 base, with 8 bases in between. The CDR3 contains 14 residues, cysteine and phenylalanine counted. CDR3 DNA is the only sequence kept; it has 42 bases, read in frame from the first base. The germline V gene yields MGHDK for CDR1 and SYGVNS for CDR2.

The chain is encoded by TRBV25-1 joined to TRBJ1-3, and possibly TRBD1, on 6 matching bases. The clonotype comes from a male patient younger than 18 who had a stem cell transplant for acute myeloid leukemia, so the T cells may come from the graft donor. The sample in question was PBMCs, mostly from graft donor cells, obtained 360 days after TCRalphabeta/CD19-depleted stem cell transplant. The CDR3 is CASSGRGSGNTIYF. Here is the DNA: TGTGCCAGCAGTGGCAGGGGTTCTGGAAACACCATATATTTT.